A single sample gave rise to the 16 T cell receptor beta chains below, sequenced in a study of cytomegalovirus exposure and HLA in healthy donors. The PCR had 60 Vbeta and 13 Jbeta primers. Some clones are missing from TCRdb's copy, which holds only in-frame ones; the method was immunoSEQ multiplex PCR. The sample includes 120,000 or so clones, less than 20% seen only once; the top ten take 1.5% to 2%. Sample: PBMCs. The receptors were sampled from a woman under 30 in good health and CMV-seronegative.

This clone has just a few counts. CDR3 region: CAAPRTSVKGSYEQYF. As DNA, the CDR3 is TGTGCCGCCCCCCGGACTAGCGTCAAAGGGTCCTACGAGCAGTACTTC. The gene calls are TRBV2 and TRBJ2-7; TRBD2 aligns across 9 bases. CDR3 length: 16 residues. The germline CDR1 and CDR2 sequences are SNHLY and FYNNEI. V trimming: 11 bases; J trimming: 1 base; junction bases outside the gene matches: 15.

This clone was picked up a small number of times. The chain employs TRBV14 and TRBJ2-5; the D is unclear. Per the germline V gene, CDR1 is SGHDN and CDR2 is FVKESK. V shed 8 bases and J shed 5 bases, with 12 bases lying between them. The CDR3 extends over 12 amino acids. The DNA for the CDR3 is TGTGCCAGCGGCGGCAAGAGGGAGACCCAGTACTTC. Protein sequence: CASGGKRETQYF.

The chain employs TRBV2 and TRBJ2-3; 10 bases line up with TRBD1. Germline-derived CDR1 and CDR2 are SNHLY and FYNNEI. The CDR3 sequence is 15 residues long. After removal of 3 bases from V and 3 bases from J, the junction contained 3 bases not matched to a gene. This chain's CDR3 is CASSDRTGGTDTQYF. The CDR3 DNA is TGTGCCAGCAGTGACAGGACAGGGGGGACAGATACGCAGTATTTT.

This clone has more than one count but fewer than ten. The rearrangement joins TRBV6-1 to TRBJ2-5, with 9 bases matching TRBD1. The CDR3 has 14 amino acids. In germline, CDR1 is MNHNS, CDR2 SASEGT. J gave up 4 bases and V 5 bases, and 5 bases lay outside the gene matches. The DNA for the CDR3 is TGTGCCAGCAGTCCTCGGACAGGGGCAGAGACCCAGTACTTC. Translation: CASSPRTGAETQYF.

The gene calls are TRBV7-9 and TRBJ2-5; 7 bases match TRBD1. With 2 bases clipped from V and 5 bases from J, the junction kept 5 bases outside the gene matches. CDR3 size: 14 residues. CDR1 SEHNR and CDR2 FQNEAQ come from the germline V gene (reference sequence). The CDR3 here is CASSLMTGSETQYF. The CDR3 DNA follows: TGTGCCAGCAGCTTAATGACAGGGTCGGAGACCCAGTACTTC.

V gene TRBV30 combines with J gene TRBJ1-3; D remains unclear. Germline V gene data show CDR1 as GTSNPN and CDR2 as SVGIG (reference sequence). The CDR3 totals 12 residues. Trimming shortened V by 5 bases and J by 3 bases, and 8 bases separated the two germline ends. The CDR3 here is CAWAPSGNTIYF. CDR3 nucleotide sequence: TGTGCCTGGGCCCCTAGTGGAAACACCATATATTTT. Combining the CDR3 with reference TRBV30 and TRBJ1-3 gives the whole variable domain SQTIHQWPATLVQPVGSPLSLECTVEGTSNPNLYWYRQAAGRGLQLLFYSVGIGQISSEVPQNLSASRPQDRQFILSSKKLLLSDSGFYLCAWAPSGNTIYFGEGSWLTVV.

This rearrangement joins TRBV7-2 to TRBJ2-5; D perhaps matches TRBD2 (5 bases). Germline-derived CDR1 and CDR2 are SGHTA and FQGNSA. Trimming removed 6 bases from V and 1 base from J, with 18 bases in between. The CDR3 has 16 amino acids. The CDR3 spells CASSTRAGGIQETQYF. CDR3 bases: TGTGCCAGCAGTACAAGGGCTGGAGGTATCCAAGAGACCCAGTACTTC.

The chain combines TRBV10-3 with TRBJ2-3; D perhaps matches TRBD1 (5 bases). Deletions cut 0 bases from V and 6 bases from J, with 13 bases between. Germline CDR1 ENHRY, CDR2 SYGVKD. This CDR3 has 15 residues. CDR3 sequence reads: CAISESLTRADTQYF. The CDR3 DNA is TGTGCCATCAGTGAGTCACTGACCAGGGCGGATACGCAGTATTTT.

The chain is built from TRBV6-5 and TRBJ2-1; TRBD2 is a possible D gene (6 bases). The ends were cut back, 2 bases at V and 6 bases at J, with 14 bases in the middle. The CDR3 length is 15 residues. From germline, CDR1 is MNHEY and CDR2 SVGAGI. CDR3 amino acids: CASSYSGPGTNEQFF. CDR3 DNA: TGTGCCAGCAGTTACAGCGGGCCAGGGACCAATGAGCAGTTCTTC.

The rearrangement links TRBV7-8 to TRBJ1-2; D not resolved. The germline CDR1 and CDR2 sequences are SGHVS and FQNEAQ. The CDR3 has 13 residues. V was clipped by 5 bases and J by 2 bases, with 9 bases between them. The CDR3 protein is CASSLGLNYGYTF. Written as DNA, the CDR3 is TGTGCCAGCAGCCTGGGCCTAAACTATGGCTACACCTTC.

This clone turned up a few times. The V call is TRBV19, the J call TRBJ2-3; 8 bases are a match to TRBD2. The J segment lost 0 bases and the V segment lost 5 bases, leaving 4 bases of the junction unmatched. Germline assignment: CDR1 LNHDA and CDR2 SQIVND (reference sequence). CDR3 length: 15 amino acids. CDR3: CASSLSSGSTDTQYF. In DNA, the CDR3 is TGTGCCAGTAGTCTCTCTAGCGGGAGCACAGATACGCAGTATTTT.

This clone was detected a few times. V is TRBV19 and J is TRBJ2-1, with 7 nucleotides matching TRBD2. In germline, CDR1 is LNHDA, CDR2 SQIVND (reference sequence). The CDR3 is made up of 15 amino acids. V shed 2 bases, J shed 4 bases, and the junction held 5 bases outside the gene matches. The CDR3 is CASSISLAAYNEQFF. In DNA, the CDR3 is TGTGCCAGTAGTATAAGTCTAGCGGCTTACAATGAGCAGTTCTTC.

This clone was observed a handful of times. V is TRBV11-1 and J is TRBJ2-7; 13 positions match TRBD2. The CDR3 has 17 residues. V lost 4 bases, J lost 4 bases, and 10 bases stayed unmatched. Per germline, CDR1 SGHAT and CDR2 FQDESV (reference sequence). The CDR3 DNA sequence: TGTGCCAGCAGCTCCACCAAGGGACTAGCGGGACCATACGAGCAGTACTTC. As protein: CASSSTKGLAGPYEQYF.

Only a few counts were recorded for this clone. The chain uses TRBV9 and TRBJ1-1, with 8 bases lining up with TRBD1. The germline V gene encodes CDR1 SGDLS and CDR2 YYNGEE. The CDR3 contains 14 residues. V lost 3 bases, J lost 6 bases, and 7 bases stayed unmatched. CDR3: CASSAGQGKAEAFF. The CDR3 DNA reads as TGTGCCAGCAGCGCCGGACAGGGAAAGGCTGAAGCTTTCTTT.

In this sample, this clone turned up a few times. The chain employs TRBV5-1 and TRBJ1-3; no firm D call. Trimming left V 0 bases short and J 0 bases short, with 10 bases between. The CDR3 runs 16 residues. Germline CDR1 is SGHRS and CDR2 is YFSETQ. This CDR3 is CASSLAGSGSGNTIYF. For the CDR3, the DNA is TGCGCCAGCAGCTTGGCCGGGTCTGGCTCTGGAAACACCATATATTTT.

There are a few counts of this clone. This chain links TRBV5-4 with TRBJ1-1; 7 positions agree with TRBD1. Germline V lookup: CDR1 SGHNT, CDR2 YYREEE (reference sequence). CDR3 length equals 13 residues. The ends lost 6 bases at V and 3 bases at J; junction bases unmatched: 5. The CDR3: CASTRDRYTEAFF. The DNA of the CDR3 is TGTGCCAGCACCCGGGACAGATACACTGAAGCTTTCTTT.